Given below is one T cell receptor beta chain in context. Its cognate antigen is unknown. The data originate from a study of OX40 agonist ivuxolimab in advanced cancers. Whole-study context: Two patients with cutaneous melanoma and one with hepatocellular carcinoma, three in total, showed partial responses.

Assay: immunoSEQ multiplex PCR; the TCRdb copy retains only in-frame clones and omits some. The table lists tens of thousands of clones, roughly four fifths of them singletons, with 0.69% in the top ten. The study, taken as a whole, reports: Fewer expanded clones were found on average in CD4+ than in CD8+ T cells. At doses 0.1 to 3.0 mg/kg, CD4+ and CD8+ clones expanded.

The CDR3 totals 16 residues. Looked up from germline, CDR1 is SGDLS and CDR2 is YYNGEE. The trim removed 4 bases at V and 6 bases at J, leaving 15 bases unmatched. The sequenced sample was CD4+ or CD8+ T cells sorted from blood, obtained in a trial of the OX40 agonist ivuxolimab. J is TRBJ1-2 and V is TRBV9; TRBD1 matches at 7 bases. This TCR derives from an adult with an advanced solid tumor such as melanoma, head and neck, liver or kidney cancer. In DNA form, the CDR3 reads TGTGCCAGCAGCCCGTTAGGCGGACAGGAGCTGGATGGCTACACCTTC. Translating gives CASSPLGGQELDGYTF. Using reference TRBV9 and TRBJ1-2 for the parts outside the CDR3, the full variable domain is DSGVTQTPKHLITATGQRVTLRCSPRSGDLSVYWYQQSLDQGLQFLIQYYNGEERAKGNILERFSAQQFPDLHSELNLSSLELGDSALYFCASSPLGGQELDGYTFGSGTRLTVV.